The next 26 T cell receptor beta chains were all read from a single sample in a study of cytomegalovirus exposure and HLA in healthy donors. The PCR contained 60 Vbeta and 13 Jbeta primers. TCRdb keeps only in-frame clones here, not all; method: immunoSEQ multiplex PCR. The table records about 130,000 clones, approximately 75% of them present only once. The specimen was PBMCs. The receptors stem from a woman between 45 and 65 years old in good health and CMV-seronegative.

This CDR3 reads CASSERVGLDTDTQYF. DNA for the CDR3: TGTGCCAGCAGCGAAAGGGTGGGACTAGACACAGATACGCAGTATTTT. V is TRBV7-9 and J is TRBJ2-3; 8 bases match TRBD2. The germline CDR1 and CDR2 sequences are SEHNR and FQNEAQ (reference sequence). Unmatched junction bases numbered 9, after V lost 5 bases and J lost 2 bases. This CDR3 has 16 residues.

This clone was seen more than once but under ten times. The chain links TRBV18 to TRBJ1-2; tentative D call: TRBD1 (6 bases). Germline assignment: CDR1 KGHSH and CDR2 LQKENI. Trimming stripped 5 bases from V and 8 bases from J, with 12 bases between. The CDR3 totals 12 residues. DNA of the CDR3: TGTGCCAGCTCAGACGCAGGGGAAGGCTACACCTTC. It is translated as CASSDAGEGYTF.

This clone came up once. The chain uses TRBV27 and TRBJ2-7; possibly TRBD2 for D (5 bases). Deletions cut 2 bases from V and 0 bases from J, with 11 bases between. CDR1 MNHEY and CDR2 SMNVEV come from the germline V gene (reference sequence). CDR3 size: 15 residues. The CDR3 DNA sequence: TGTGCCAGCAGTTTAATGGCGGGCCACTCCTACGAGCAGTACTTC. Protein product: CASSLMAGHSYEQYF.

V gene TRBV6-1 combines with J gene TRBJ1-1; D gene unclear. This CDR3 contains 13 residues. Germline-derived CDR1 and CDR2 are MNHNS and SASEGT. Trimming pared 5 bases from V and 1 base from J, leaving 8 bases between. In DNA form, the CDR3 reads TGTGCCAGCAGTTTCGGCGGGAACACTGAAGCTTTCTTT. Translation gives CASSFGGNTEAFF.

DNA of the CDR3: TGTGCCAGCACCCTGACAGGGGGAGAGACCCAGTACTTC. Translation gives CASTLTGGETQYF. This chain joins TRBV6-5 and TRBJ2-5; 9 nucleotides align to TRBD1. The V segment lost 7 bases and the J segment 4 bases; nucleotides outside the gene matches: 4. The CDR3 is 13 amino acids. CDR1 is MNHEY and CDR2 is SVGAGI in the germline V gene.

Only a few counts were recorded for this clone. CDR3 nucleotide sequence: TGTGCCACCTCCCCTACAGGGACCCCGAACACCGGGGAGCTGTTTTTT. This encodes CATSPTGTPNTGELFF. The genes are TRBV10-3 and TRBJ2-2, with D possibly being TRBD1 (6 bases). Per the germline V gene, CDR1 is ENHRY and CDR2 is SYGVKD. The CDR3 is made up of 16 amino acids. V shed 10 bases and J shed 0 bases, with 18 bases lying between them.

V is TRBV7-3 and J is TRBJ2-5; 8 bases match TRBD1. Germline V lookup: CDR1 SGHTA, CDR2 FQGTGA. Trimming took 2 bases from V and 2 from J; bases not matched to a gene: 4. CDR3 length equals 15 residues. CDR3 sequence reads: CASSLGGQGQETQYF. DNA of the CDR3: TGTGCCAGCAGCTTAGGCGGACAGGGTCAAGAGACCCAGTACTTC.

CDR3 residues: CAWSVGDTTDTQYF. As DNA, the CDR3 is TGTGCCTGGAGTGTGGGGGACACCACAGATACGCAGTATTTT. The rearrangement joins TRBV30 to TRBJ2-3, with D possibly matching TRBD1 (6 bases). The ends were cut back, 0 bases at V and 2 bases at J, with 9 bases in the middle. Germline loops: CDR1 GTSNPN, CDR2 SVGIG (reference sequence). The CDR3 length is 14 residues. The full variable domain, its missing parts supplied by reference TRBV30 and TRBJ2-3, is SQTIHQWPATLVQPVGSPLSLECTVEGTSNPNLYWYRQAAGRGLQLLFYSVGIGQISSEVPQNLSASRPQDRQFILSSKKLLLSDSGFYLCAWSVGDTTDTQYFGPGTRLTVL.

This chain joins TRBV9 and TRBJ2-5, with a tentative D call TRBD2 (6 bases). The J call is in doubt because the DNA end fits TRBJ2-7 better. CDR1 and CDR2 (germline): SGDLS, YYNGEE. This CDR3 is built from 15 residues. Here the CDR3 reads CASSGPGLLSYEQYF. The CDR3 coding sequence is TGTGCCAGCAGCGGACCGGGACTCCTCTCCTACGAGCAGTACTTC.

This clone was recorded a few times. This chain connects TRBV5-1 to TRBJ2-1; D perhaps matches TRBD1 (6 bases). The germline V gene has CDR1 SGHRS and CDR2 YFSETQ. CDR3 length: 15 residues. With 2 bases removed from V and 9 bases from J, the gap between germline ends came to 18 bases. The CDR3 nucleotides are TGCGCCAGCAGCTTAATGAGCGGTGGGGGCAGTGAGCAGTTCTTC. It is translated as CASSLMSGGGSEQFF.

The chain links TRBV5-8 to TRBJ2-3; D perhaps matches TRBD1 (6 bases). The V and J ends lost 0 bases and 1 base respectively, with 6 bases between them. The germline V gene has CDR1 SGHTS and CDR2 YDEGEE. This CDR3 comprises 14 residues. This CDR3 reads CASSLAGGTDTQYF. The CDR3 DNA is TGTGCCAGCAGCTTGGCAGGGGGCACAGATACGCAGTATTTT.

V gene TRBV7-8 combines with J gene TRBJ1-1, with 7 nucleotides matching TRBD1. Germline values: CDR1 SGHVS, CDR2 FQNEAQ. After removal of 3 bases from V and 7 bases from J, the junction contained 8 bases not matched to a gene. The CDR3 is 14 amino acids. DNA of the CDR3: TGTGCCAGCAGCTTTCTCGGGACAGAAAATGAAGCTTTCTTT. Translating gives CASSFLGTENEAFF.

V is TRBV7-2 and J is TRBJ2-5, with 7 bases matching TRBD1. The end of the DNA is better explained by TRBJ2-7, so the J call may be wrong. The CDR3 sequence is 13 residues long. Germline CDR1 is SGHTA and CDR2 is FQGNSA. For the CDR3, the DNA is TGTGCCAGCAGCCCGACAGGGCCCTACGAGCAGTACTTC. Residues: CASSPTGPYEQYF.

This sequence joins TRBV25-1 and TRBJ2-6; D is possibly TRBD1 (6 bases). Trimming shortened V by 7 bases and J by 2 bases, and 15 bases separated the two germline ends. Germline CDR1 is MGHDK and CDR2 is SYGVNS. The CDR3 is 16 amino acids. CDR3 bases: TGTGCCAGCACCCCCCCAGGGGCCGCTGGGGCCAACGTCCTGACTTTC. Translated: CASTPPGAAGANVLTF. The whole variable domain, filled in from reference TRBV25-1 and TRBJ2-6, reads EADIYQTPRYLVIGTGKKITLECSQTMGHDKMYWYQQDPGMELHLIHYSYGVNSTEKGDLSSESTVSRIRTEHFPLTLESARPSHTSQYLCASTPPGAAGANVLTFGAGSRLTVL.

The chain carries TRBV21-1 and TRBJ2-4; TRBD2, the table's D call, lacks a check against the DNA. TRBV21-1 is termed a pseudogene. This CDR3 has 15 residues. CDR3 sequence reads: CASSKASRRTDIQYF. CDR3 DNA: TGTGCCAGCAGCAAAGCGAGTAGGAGGACGGACATTCAGTACTTC.

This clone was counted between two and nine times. The CDR3 nucleotides are TGTGCCAGCAGGGGGACTAGCGGGAGCGGCGCAGATACGCAGTATTTT. Translating gives CASRGTSGSGADTQYF. The chain joins TRBV5-4 to TRBJ2-3, with 14 bases matching TRBD2. This CDR3 has 16 residues. V shed 5 bases and J 4 bases; nucleotides not matched to a gene: 6. The germline V gene has CDR1 SGHNT and CDR2 YYREEE (reference sequence).

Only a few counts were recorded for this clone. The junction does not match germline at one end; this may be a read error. In DNA form, the CDR3 reads TGTGCCAGCAGTGTATGGGGACAAGGTAGCTCCTACGAGCAGTACTTC. This encodes CASSVWGQGSSYEQYF. The chain has TRBV28 and TRBJ2-7, with a tentative D call TRBD1 (6 bases). Germline assignment: CDR1 MDHEN and CDR2 SYDVKM. CDR3 length equals 16 residues.

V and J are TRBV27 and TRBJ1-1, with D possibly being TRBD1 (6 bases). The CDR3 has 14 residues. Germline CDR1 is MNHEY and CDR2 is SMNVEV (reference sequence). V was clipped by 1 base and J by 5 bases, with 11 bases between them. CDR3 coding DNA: TGTGCCAGCAGTTTATACAGGGTAGGAACTGAAGCTTTCTTT. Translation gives CASSLYRVGTEAFF.

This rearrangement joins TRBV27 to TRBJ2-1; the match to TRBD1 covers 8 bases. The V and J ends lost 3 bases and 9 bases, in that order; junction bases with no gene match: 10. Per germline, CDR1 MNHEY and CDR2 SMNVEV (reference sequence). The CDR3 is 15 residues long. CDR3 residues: CASSFWAGGSGEQFF. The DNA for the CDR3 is TGTGCCAGCAGTTTCTGGGCAGGGGGCTCTGGTGAGCAGTTCTTC.

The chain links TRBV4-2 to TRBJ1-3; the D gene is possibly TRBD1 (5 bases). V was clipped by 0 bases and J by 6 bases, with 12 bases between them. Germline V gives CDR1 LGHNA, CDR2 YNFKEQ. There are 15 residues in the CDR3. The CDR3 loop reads CASSQDRDWENTIYF. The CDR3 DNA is TGTGCCAGCAGCCAAGACAGGGATTGGGAAAACACCATATATTTT.

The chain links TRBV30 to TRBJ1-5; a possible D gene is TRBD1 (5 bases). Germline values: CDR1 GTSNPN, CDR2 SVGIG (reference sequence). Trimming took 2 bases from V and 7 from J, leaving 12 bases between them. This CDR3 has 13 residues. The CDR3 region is CAWSLTGRQPQHF. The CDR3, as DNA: TGTGCCTGGAGTCTAACAGGTAGGCAGCCCCAGCATTTT.

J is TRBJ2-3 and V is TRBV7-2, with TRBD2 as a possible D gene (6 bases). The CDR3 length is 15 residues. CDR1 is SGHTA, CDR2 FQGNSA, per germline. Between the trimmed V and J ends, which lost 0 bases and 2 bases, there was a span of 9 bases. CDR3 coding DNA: TGTGCCAGCAGCTTAGCTGGGGGGAACACAGATACGCAGTATTTT. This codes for CASSLAGGNTDTQYF.

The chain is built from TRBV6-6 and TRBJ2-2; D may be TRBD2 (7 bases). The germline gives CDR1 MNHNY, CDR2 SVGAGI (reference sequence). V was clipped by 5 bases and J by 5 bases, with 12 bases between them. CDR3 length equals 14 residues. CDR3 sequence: CASSLGRGTGELFF. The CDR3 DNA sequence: TGTGCCAGCAGTCTAGGGAGGGGGACCGGGGAGCTGTTTTTT.

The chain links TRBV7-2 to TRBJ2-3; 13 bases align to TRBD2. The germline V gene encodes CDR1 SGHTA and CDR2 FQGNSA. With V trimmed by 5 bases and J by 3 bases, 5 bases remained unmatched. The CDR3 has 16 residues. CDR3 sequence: CASSRRLAGGTDTQYF. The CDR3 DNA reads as TGTGCCAGCAGCCGCCGACTAGCGGGAGGTACAGATACGCAGTATTTT.

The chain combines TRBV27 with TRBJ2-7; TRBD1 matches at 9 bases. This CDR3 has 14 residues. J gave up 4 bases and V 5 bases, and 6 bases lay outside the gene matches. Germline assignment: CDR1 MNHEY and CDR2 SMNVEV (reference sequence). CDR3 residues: CASSEQGAGYEQYF. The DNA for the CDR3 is TGTGCCAGCAGTGAACAGGGGGCCGGATACGAGCAGTACTTC.

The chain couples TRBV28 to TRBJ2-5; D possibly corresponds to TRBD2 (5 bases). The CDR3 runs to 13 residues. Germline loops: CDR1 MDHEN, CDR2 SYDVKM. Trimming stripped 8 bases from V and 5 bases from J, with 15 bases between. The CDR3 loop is CASQMPGSETQYF. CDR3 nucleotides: TGTGCCAGCCAAATGCCGGGGTCGGAGACCCAGTACTTC.